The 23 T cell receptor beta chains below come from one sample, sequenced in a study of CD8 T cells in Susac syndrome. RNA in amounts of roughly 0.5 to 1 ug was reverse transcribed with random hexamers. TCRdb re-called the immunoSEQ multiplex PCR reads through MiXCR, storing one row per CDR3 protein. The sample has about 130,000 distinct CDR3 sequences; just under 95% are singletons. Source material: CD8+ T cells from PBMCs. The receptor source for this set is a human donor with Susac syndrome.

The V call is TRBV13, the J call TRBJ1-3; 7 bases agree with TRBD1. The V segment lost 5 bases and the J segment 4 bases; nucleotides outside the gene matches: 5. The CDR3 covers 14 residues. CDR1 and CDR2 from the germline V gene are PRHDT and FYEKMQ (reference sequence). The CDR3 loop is CASSQGGNGNTIYF. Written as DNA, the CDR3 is TGTGCCAGCAGCCAGGGGGGGAACGGAAACACCATATATTTT.

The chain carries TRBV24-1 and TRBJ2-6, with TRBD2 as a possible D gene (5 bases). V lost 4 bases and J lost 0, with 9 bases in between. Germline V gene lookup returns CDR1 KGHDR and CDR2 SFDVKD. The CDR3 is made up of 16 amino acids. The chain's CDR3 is CATSDPGGSGANVLTF. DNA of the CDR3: TGTGCCACCAGTGACCCCGGAGGCTCTGGGGCCAACGTCCTGACTTTC.

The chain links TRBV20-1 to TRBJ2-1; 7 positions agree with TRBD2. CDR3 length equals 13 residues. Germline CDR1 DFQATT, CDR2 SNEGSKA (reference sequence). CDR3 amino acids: CSAPPTSSHEQFF. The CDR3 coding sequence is TGCAGCGCCCCGCCGACTAGCAGCCATGAGCAGTTCTTC.

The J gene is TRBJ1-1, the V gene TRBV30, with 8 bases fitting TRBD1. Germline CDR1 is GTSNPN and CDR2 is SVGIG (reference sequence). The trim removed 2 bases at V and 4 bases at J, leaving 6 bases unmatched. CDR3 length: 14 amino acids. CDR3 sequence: CAWSPGGFVTEAFF. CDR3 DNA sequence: TGTGCCTGGAGTCCAGGGGGCTTCGTCACTGAAGCTTTCTTT.

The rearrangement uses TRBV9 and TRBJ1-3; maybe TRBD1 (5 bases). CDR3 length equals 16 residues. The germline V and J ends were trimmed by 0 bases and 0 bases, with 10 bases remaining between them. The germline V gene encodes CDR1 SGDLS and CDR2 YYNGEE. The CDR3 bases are TGTGCCAGCAGCGTAGGGGGCAGAAGCTCTGGAAACACCATATATTTT. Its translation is CASSVGGRSSGNTIYF.

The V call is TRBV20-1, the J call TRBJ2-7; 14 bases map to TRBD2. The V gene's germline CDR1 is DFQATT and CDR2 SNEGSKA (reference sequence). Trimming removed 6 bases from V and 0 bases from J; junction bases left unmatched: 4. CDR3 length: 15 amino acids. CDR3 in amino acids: CSAQGLAGGSYEQYF. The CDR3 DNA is TGCAGTGCCCAAGGACTAGCGGGAGGCTCCTACGAGCAGTACTTC.

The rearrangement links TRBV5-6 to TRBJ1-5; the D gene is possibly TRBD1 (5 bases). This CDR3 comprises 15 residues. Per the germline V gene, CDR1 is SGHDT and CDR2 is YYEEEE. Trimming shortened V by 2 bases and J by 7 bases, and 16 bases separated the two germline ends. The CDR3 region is CASSFGRDLRQPQHF. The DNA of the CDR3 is TGTGCCAGCAGCTTTGGCAGGGACCTACGGCAGCCCCAGCATTTT.

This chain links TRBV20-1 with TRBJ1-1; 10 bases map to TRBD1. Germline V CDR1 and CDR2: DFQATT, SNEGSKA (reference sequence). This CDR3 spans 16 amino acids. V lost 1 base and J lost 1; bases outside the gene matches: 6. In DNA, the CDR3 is TGCAGTGCTAGAGGGATGACAGGGGGCTCGAACACTGAAGCTTTCTTT. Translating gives CSARGMTGGSNTEAFF.

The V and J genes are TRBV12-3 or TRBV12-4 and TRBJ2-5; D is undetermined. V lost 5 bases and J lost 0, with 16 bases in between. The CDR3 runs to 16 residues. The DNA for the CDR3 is TGTGCCAGCAGTCCTGGGTTGGCGACGTACCAAGAGACCCAGTACTTC. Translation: CASSPGLATYQETQYF.

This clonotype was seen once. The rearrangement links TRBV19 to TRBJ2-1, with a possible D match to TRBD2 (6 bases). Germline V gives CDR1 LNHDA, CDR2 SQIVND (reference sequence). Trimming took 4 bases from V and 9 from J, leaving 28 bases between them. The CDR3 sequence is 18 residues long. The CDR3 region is CASSKRAPELMGIAEQFF. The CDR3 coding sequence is TGTGCCAGTAGTAAGCGGGCTCCCGAACTGATGGGGATTGCTGAGCAGTTCTTC.

The CDR3 DNA is TGCGCCAGCAGCCAAGATCTGAACTTGCCCTACGAGCAGTACTTC. Translation: CASSQDLNLPYEQYF. The chain couples TRBV4-3 to TRBJ2-7; no clear D. V was cut by 0 bases and J by 2 bases, with 11 bases left in between. This CDR3 has 15 residues. Germline CDR1 reads LGHNA; CDR2 reads YSLEER.

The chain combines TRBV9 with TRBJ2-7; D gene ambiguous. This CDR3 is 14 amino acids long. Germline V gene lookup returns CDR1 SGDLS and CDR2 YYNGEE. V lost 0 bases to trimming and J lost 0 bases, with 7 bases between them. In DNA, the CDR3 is TGTGCCAGCAGCGTAGGAACCTACTCCTACGAGCAGTACTTC. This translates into CASSVGTYSYEQYF.

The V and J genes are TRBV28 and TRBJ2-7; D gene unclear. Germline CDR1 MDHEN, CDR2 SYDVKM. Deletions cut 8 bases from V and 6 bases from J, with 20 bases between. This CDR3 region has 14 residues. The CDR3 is CASGYQFGPPEQYF. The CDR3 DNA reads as TGTGCCAGCGGTTACCAGTTTGGGCCTCCCGAGCAGTACTTC.

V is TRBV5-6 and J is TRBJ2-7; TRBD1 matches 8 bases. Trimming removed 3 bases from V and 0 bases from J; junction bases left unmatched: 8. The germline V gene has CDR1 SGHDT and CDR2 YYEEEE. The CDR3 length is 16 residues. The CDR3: CASSSPSGGRSYEQYF. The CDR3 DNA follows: TGTGCCAGCAGCTCCCCATCAGGGGGCCGCTCCTACGAGCAGTACTTC.

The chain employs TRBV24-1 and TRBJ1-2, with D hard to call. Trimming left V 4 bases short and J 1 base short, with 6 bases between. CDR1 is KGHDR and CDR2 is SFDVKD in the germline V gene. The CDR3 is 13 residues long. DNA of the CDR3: TGTGCCACCAGTGACAACTTTAACTATGGCTACACCTTC. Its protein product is CATSDNFNYGYTF.

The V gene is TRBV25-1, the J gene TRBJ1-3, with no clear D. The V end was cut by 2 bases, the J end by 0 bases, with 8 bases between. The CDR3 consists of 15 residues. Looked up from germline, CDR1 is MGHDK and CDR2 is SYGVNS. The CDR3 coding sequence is TGTGCCAGCAGTGAAGGGTACAACTCTGGAAACACCATATATTTT. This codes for CASSEGYNSGNTIYF.

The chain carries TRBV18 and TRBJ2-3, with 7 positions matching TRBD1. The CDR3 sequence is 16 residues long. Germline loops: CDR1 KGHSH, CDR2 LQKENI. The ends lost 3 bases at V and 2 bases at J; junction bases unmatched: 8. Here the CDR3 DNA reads TGTGCCAGCTCACCCGATCCGGGACAGTACACAGATACGCAGTATTTT. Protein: CASSPDPGQYTDTQYF.

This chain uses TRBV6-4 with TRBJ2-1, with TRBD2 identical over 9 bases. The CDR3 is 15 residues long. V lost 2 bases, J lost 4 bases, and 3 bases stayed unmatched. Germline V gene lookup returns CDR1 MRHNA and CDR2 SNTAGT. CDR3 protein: CASSDGGGAYNEQFF. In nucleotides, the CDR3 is TGTGCCAGCAGTGACGGCGGGGGGGCATACAATGAGCAGTTCTTC.

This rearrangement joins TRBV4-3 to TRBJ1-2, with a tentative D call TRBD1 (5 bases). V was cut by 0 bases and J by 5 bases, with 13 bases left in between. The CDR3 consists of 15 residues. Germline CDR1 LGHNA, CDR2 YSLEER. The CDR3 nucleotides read TGCGCCAGCAGCCAAGATTCAGGGACCGCTTATGGCTACACCTTC. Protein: CASSQDSGTAYGYTF.

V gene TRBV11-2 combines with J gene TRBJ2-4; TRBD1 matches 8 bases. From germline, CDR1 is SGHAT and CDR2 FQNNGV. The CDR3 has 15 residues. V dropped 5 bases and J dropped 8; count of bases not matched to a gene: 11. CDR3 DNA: TGTGCCAGCAGCGTCCCCAGACAGGGGATGGACATTCAGTACTTC. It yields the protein CASSVPRQGMDIQYF.

CDR3 loop: CAWSWTSFADTQYF. The CDR3 coding sequence is TGTGCCTGGAGTTGGACTAGCTTCGCAGATACGCAGTATTTT. The V call is TRBV30, the J call TRBJ2-3, with 8 bases fitting TRBD2. Germline V gene sequence: CDR1 GTSNPN, CDR2 SVGIG (reference sequence). Trimming removed 2 bases from V and 4 bases from J; junction bases left unmatched: 5. The CDR3 runs 14 residues.

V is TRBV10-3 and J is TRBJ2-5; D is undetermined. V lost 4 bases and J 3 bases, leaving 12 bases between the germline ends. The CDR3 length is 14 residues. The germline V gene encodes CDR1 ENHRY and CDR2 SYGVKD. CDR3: CAISVSRVEETQYF. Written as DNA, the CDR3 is TGTGCCATCAGTGTTAGTCGGGTTGAAGAGACCCAGTACTTC.

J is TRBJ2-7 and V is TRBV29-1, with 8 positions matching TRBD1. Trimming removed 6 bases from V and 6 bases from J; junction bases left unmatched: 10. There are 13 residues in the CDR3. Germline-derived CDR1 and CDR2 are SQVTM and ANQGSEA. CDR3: CSVADREESEQYF. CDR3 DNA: TGCAGCGTGGCGGACAGGGAAGAAAGCGAGCAGTACTTC.